Shown below are 2 T cell receptor beta chains from a single sample sequenced in a study of metastatic and nonmetastatic thyroid tumors (dated by TCRdb to about 2020). Library preparation used PCR. These reads were obtained on an Illumina HiSeq 4000. TCRdb trimmed the raw reads at Q25, called clones with MiXCR and kept productive beta chains. The sample has 13,000 to 15,000 clones on record, 20% to 30% of them singletons. 6% to 8.5% of the sample is held by the ten biggest clonotypes. No patient had received any treatment before thyroid surgery. The sequencing sample was made of tumor tissue. The receptors were gathered from a female donor with papillary thyroid cancer or a benign thyroid nodule (not recorded which). Some clones in this sample may be carry-over from other donors' samples.

The sample holds a few counts of this clone. The chain is built from TRBV6-1 and TRBJ1-1; D is unclear. The CDR3 is made up of 14 amino acids. V was shortened by 6 bases and J by 2 bases, with 13 bases between the two germline ends. CDR1 is MNHNS, CDR2 SASEGT, per germline. The CDR3: CASRATDINTEAFF. CDR3 DNA: TGTGCCAGCAGAGCTACAGACATTAACACTGAAGCTTTCTTT.

This clone was found many times. The genes are TRBV27 and TRBJ2-3, with TRBD2 identical over 7 bases. The J segment lost 5 bases and the V segment lost 6 bases, leaving 5 bases of the junction unmatched. Germline CDR1 MNHEY, CDR2 SMNVEV (reference sequence). This CDR3 has 13 residues. The CDR3: CASRPSGGDTQYF. For the CDR3, the DNA is TGTGCCAGCAGGCCTAGCGGAGGAGATACGCAGTATTTT.